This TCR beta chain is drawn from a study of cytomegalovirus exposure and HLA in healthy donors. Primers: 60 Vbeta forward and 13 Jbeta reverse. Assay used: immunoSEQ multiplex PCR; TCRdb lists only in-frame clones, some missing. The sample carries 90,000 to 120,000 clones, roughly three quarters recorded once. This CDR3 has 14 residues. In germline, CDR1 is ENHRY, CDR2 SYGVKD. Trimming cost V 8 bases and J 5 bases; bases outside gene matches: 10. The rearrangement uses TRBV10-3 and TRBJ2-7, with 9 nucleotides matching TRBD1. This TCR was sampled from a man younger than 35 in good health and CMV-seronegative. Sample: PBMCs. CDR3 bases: TGTGCCATCGGTTCGGGACAGGGTTCCCACGAGCAGTACTTC. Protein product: CAIGSGQGSHEQYF.